The 27 T cell receptor beta chains in this list originate from one sample, sequenced in a study of shared clonotypes between healthy human individuals. Method: immunoSEQ multiplex PCR; TCRdb's copy keeps in-frame clones and lacks some. The table records around 700,000 clones, 72% of them present only once. Specimen: memory CD4+ T cells sorted from blood. Documented subset: CD45RA-negative fraction. The receptors derive from a woman under 40 in good health.

The rearrangement joins TRBV7-8 to TRBJ2-1, with 9 bases lining up with TRBD1. Losses at the gene ends were 5 bases for V and 4 bases for J; bases not matched to a gene: 9. CDR3 length equals 16 residues. Germline CDR1 reads SGHVS; CDR2 reads FQNEAQ. The CDR3 bases are TGTGCCAGCAGCCCGGGCCGGGACAGGGCATACAATGAGCAGTTCTTC. This sequence encodes CASSPGRDRAYNEQFF.

Many counts were recorded for this clone. Within the sample, other DNA sequences also encode this same CDR3. The rearrangement uses TRBV28 and TRBJ1-1; no reliable D call. The germline V gene encodes CDR1 MDHEN and CDR2 SYDVKM. Trimming left V 5 bases short and J 1 base short, with 11 bases between. This CDR3 contains 14 residues. The CDR3 DNA is TGTGCCAGCAGTCCCGCGTGGGGGAACACTGAAGCTTTCTTT. Amino acid sequence: CASSPAWGNTEAFF. Variable domain in full (rest from reference TRBV28 and TRBJ1-1): DVKVTQSSRYLVKRTGEKVFLECVQDMDHENMFWYRQDPGLGLRLIYFSYDVKMKEKGDIPEGYSVSREKKERFSLILESASTNQTSMYLCASSPAWGNTEAFFGQGTRLTVV.

The V and J genes are TRBV2 and TRBJ1-4; D ambiguous. CDR3 size: 14 residues. Per germline, CDR1 SNHLY and CDR2 FYNNEI. Deletions cut 8 bases from V and 0 bases from J, with 10 bases between. The DNA for the CDR3 is TGTGCCAGCGTTGAGGAGGCAACTAATGAAAAACTGTTTTTT. This sequence encodes CASVEEATNEKLFF.

Comment on this clone: One base away lies a much larger clone, so this may be a sequencing read error. The CDR3 here is CASRRSSYEQYF. Here the CDR3 DNA reads TGTGCCAGCAGGCGGAGCTCCTACGAGCAGTACTTC. The rearrangement links TRBV27 to TRBJ2-7, with D unresolved. The V and J ends lost 6 bases and 0 bases respectively, with 6 bases between them. Germline V lookup: CDR1 MNHEY, CDR2 SMNVEV (reference sequence). This CDR3 has 12 residues.

The CDR3 region is CASSYKLDSYEQYF. The CDR3 nucleotides are TGTGCCAGCAGTTACAAACTAGACTCCTACGAGCAGTACTTC. The genes are TRBV6-5 and TRBJ2-7, with a possible D match to TRBD2 (5 bases). Germline CDR1 MNHEY, CDR2 SVGAGI. This CDR3 spans 14 amino acids. Trimming stripped 2 bases from V and 0 bases from J, with 8 bases between.

In its sample, this clone was seen a few times. The chain's CDR3 is CASSSGGHNEQFF. The CDR3 nucleotides read TGTGCCAGCAGTTCCGGAGGGCACAATGAGCAGTTCTTC. The gene calls are TRBV6-6 and TRBJ2-1; a weak D match, TRBD2 (6 bases). Germline CDR1 is MNHNY and CDR2 is SVGAGI (reference sequence). V shed 4 bases and J shed 5 bases, with 9 bases lying between them. The CDR3 contains 13 residues.

The chain couples TRBV6-5 to TRBJ1-5, with TRBD1 identical over 11 bases. The V gene's germline CDR1 is MNHEY and CDR2 SVGAGI. V was clipped by 5 bases and J by 7 bases; unmatched bases: 1. The CDR3 totals 13 residues. CDR3 region: CASSRTGGQPQHF. Here the CDR3 DNA reads TGTGCCAGCAGTAGGACAGGGGGCCAGCCCCAGCATTTT.

CDR3 region: CASSPRQEVYGYTF. The CDR3 DNA is TGTGCCAGCTCACCACGACAGGAGGTTTATGGCTACACCTTC. The J gene is TRBJ1-2, the V gene TRBV18, with D tentatively TRBD1 (6 bases). Germline CDR1 KGHSH, CDR2 LQKENI. V dropped 1 base and J dropped 5 bases, with 11 bases sitting between them. The CDR3 is made up of 14 amino acids.

The V call is TRBV28, the J call TRBJ1-5, with D hard to call. The CDR3 consists of 14 residues. Germline V lookup: CDR1 MDHEN, CDR2 SYDVKM. V was trimmed by 3 bases and J by 11 bases, leaving 17 bases between them. The CDR3 sequence is CASSLVSQGRSQHF. Here the CDR3 DNA reads TGTGCCAGCAGTTTGGTTTCTCAAGGCCGATCCCAGCATTTT.

About this clone itself: One end of the junction varies from germline; a read error may be responsible. The chain uses TRBV6-6 and TRBJ2-1; 9 nucleotides line up with TRBD1. There are 16 residues in the CDR3. The germline gives CDR1 MNHNY, CDR2 SVGAGI (reference sequence). In nucleotides, the CDR3 is TGTGCCAGCAGCTACTTACAGGGGGCTGAGCGCAATGAGCAGTTCTTC. Its translation is CASSYLQGAERNEQFF.

V is TRBV5-1 and J is TRBJ2-7, with D possibly being TRBD1 or TRBD2 (5 bases each). The CDR3 is 15 residues long. Trimming shortened V by 5 bases and J by 2 bases, and 17 bases separated the two germline ends. The germline gives CDR1 SGHRS, CDR2 YFSETQ. CDR3 sequence reads: CASSLGVGVTYEQYF. CDR3 bases: TGCGCCAGCAGTCTAGGGGTGGGGGTTACCTACGAGCAGTACTTC.

This chain connects TRBV7-9 to TRBJ1-2; D gene ambiguous. Germline V lookup: CDR1 SEHNR, CDR2 FQNEAQ (reference sequence). V shed 5 bases and J shed 2 bases, with 15 bases lying between them. CDR3 size: 15 residues. The CDR3 bases are TGTGCCAGCAGCACCCCTGTGGGAAAAAACTATGGCTACACCTTC. This encodes CASSTPVGKNYGYTF.

A few counts support this clone. CDR3 sequence reads: CASRRAPNQPQHF. The DNA of the CDR3 is TGCGCCAGCAGGAGGGCACCAAATCAGCCCCAGCATTTT. V is TRBV5-1 and J is TRBJ1-5; D is unclear. Trimming stripped 5 bases from V and 4 bases from J, with 10 bases between. This CDR3 spans 13 amino acids. CDR1 is SGHRS, CDR2 YFSETQ, per germline.

The genes are TRBV28 and TRBJ2-7; D unclear. The V and J ends lost 4 bases and 4 bases respectively, with 11 bases between them. The V gene's germline CDR1 is MDHEN and CDR2 SYDVKM. The CDR3 runs 13 residues. CDR3 in DNA: TGTGCCAGCAGTTCTCATTACATGTACGAGCAGTACTTC. Translating it yields CASSSHYMYEQYF.

Remarks on this clone: The same CDR3 can be traced to other DNA sequences in this sample. This chain joins TRBV28 and TRBJ2-1; D not certain. The CDR3 extends over 12 amino acids. Germline CDR1 reads MDHEN; CDR2 reads SYDVKM. The germline V and J ends were trimmed by 1 base and 4 bases, with 2 bases remaining between them. CDR3 coding DNA: TGTGCCAGCAGTTTATCGTACAATGAGCAGTTCTTC. Amino acids: CASSLSYNEQFF. Supplemented by reference TRBV28 and TRBJ2-1, the full variable domain reads DVKVTQSSRYLVKRTGEKVFLECVQDMDHENMFWYRQDPGLGLRLIYFSYDVKMKEKGDIPEGYSVSREKKERFSLILESASTNQTSMYLCASSLSYNEQFFGPGTRLTVL.

The chain uses TRBV11-2 and TRBJ1-2; D ambiguous. Trimming cost V 2 bases and J 6 bases, with 13 bases left between them. Per germline, CDR1 SGHAT and CDR2 FQNNGV. The CDR3 sequence is 14 residues long. CDR3 coding DNA: TGTGCCAGCAGCTTAAGTAGGCCAGGTGATGGCTACACCTTC. Its protein product is CASSLSRPGDGYTF.

The rearrangement uses TRBV7-8 and TRBJ2-1; TRBD2 aligns across 7 bases. This CDR3 contains 16 residues. V lost 4 bases, J lost 2 bases, and 8 bases stayed unmatched. CDR1 and CDR2 (germline): SGHVS, FQNEAQ. The CDR3 sequence is CASSSKRDWAYNEQFF. For the CDR3, the DNA is TGTGCCAGCAGCTCCAAGCGGGATTGGGCCTACAATGAGCAGTTCTTC. Full variable domain (outside the CDR3, taken from reference TRBV7-8 and TRBJ2-1): GAGVSQSPRYKVAKRGQDVALRCDPISGHVSLFWYQQALGQGPEFLTYFQNEAQLDKSGLPSDRFFAERPEGSVSTLKIQRTQQEDSAVYLCASSSKRDWAYNEQFFGPGTRLTVL.

The chain is built from TRBV19 and TRBJ1-5, with a weak D call TRBD1 (6 bases). V lost 6 bases to trimming and J lost 3 bases, with 12 bases between them. CDR1 and CDR2 (germline): LNHDA, SQIVND (reference sequence). The CDR3 has 14 amino acids. CDR3 protein: CASSTKGVNQPQHF. The CDR3 DNA reads as TGTGCCAGTAGCACGAAGGGGGTCAATCAGCCCCAGCATTTT.

This chain joins TRBV7-8 and TRBJ2-1; TRBD2 agrees at 12 bases. The junction had 6 bases not matched to a gene; V was cut back by 5 bases and J by 4 bases. Germline assignment: CDR1 SGHVS and CDR2 FQNEAQ. The CDR3 is made up of 16 amino acids. The CDR3 nucleotides read TGTGCCAGCAGCCGTCGACTAGCGGGAGAATACAATGAGCAGTTCTTC. As protein: CASSRRLAGEYNEQFF.

J is TRBJ2-4 and V is TRBV7-8, with 12 bases lining up with TRBD1. This CDR3 comprises 19 residues. Germline V gives CDR1 SGHVS, CDR2 FQNEAQ. Unmatched junction bases numbered 7, after V lost 1 base and J lost 0 bases. Written as DNA, the CDR3 is TGTGCCAGCAGCTTAGGGGGGACAGGGGGCTTCTTAGCCAAAAACATTCAGTACTTC. Amino acid sequence: CASSLGGTGGFLAKNIQYF.

This chain links TRBV6-1 with TRBJ1-2; 8 bases agree with TRBD1. V dropped 6 bases and J dropped 2; count of bases not matched to a gene: 5. The CDR3 has 14 amino acids. Per germline, CDR1 MNHNS and CDR2 SASEGT. This CDR3 is CASSAGQGNYGYTF. Here the CDR3 DNA reads TGTGCCAGCAGCGCCGGACAGGGCAACTATGGCTACACCTTC.

Comment on this clone: Other DNA sequences in this specimen translate into the identical CDR3. The gene calls are TRBV7-2 and TRBJ1-5; the D is unclear. The CDR3 runs to 15 residues. Germline V lookup: CDR1 SGHTA, CDR2 FQGNSA. Trimming pared 1 base from V and 0 bases from J, leaving 7 bases between. DNA for the CDR3: TGTGCCAGCAGCTTAGAAGCGCTTAGCAATCAGCCCCAGCATTTT. This gives the protein CASSLEALSNQPQHF.

There are a few counts of this clone. The CDR3 is CSVEPGSGGGEAFF. The CDR3 nucleotides read TGCAGCGTTGAACCGGGATCCGGTGGGGGTGAAGCTTTCTTT. This chain uses TRBV29-1 with TRBJ1-1; perhaps TRBD1 as D (5 bases). This CDR3 comprises 14 residues. CDR1 and CDR2 from the germline V gene are SQVTM and ANQGSEA. Between the trimmed V and J ends, which lost 2 bases and 7 bases, there was a span of 17 bases.

This clone turned up a few times. The chain has TRBV11-2 and TRBJ2-5; D remains unclear. The CDR3 loop spans 13 amino acids. V was clipped by 3 bases and J by 5 bases, with 10 bases between them. Germline V gene lookup returns CDR1 SGHAT and CDR2 FQNNGV. DNA for the CDR3: TGTGCCAGCAGCTTCTCTGGACGGGAGACCCAGTACTTC. Encoded protein: CASSFSGRETQYF. Variable domain in full (rest from reference TRBV11-2 and TRBJ2-5): EAGVAQSPRYKIIEKRQSVAFWCNPISGHATLYWYQQILGQGPKLLIQFQNNGVVDDSQLPKDRFSAERLKGVDSTLKIQPAKLEDSAVYLCASSFSGRETQYFGPGTRLLVL.

V gene TRBV5-6 combines with J gene TRBJ1-2; TRBD1 is a possible D gene (5 bases). Germline V gives CDR1 SGHDT, CDR2 YYEEEE. Trimming shortened V by 3 bases and J by 3 bases, and 6 bases separated the two germline ends. This CDR3 comprises 12 residues. CDR3 DNA: TGTGCCAGCAGCTCACAGGACTATGGCTACACCTTC. It yields the protein CASSSQDYGYTF.

The chain is built from TRBV5-1 and TRBJ1-3; possible D gene TRBD1, 5 bases. This CDR3 has 12 amino acids. Trimming removed 4 bases from V and 8 bases from J, with 10 bases in between. Germline CDR1 and CDR2: SGHRS and YFSETQ. The CDR3 loop reads CASSPGGYTIYF. CDR3 bases: TGCGCCAGCAGCCCTGGGGGATACACCATATATTTT. The complete variable domain, with remaining parts taken from reference TRBV5-1 and TRBJ1-3, reads KAGVTQTPRYLIKTRGQQVTLSCSPISGHRSVSWYQQTPGQGLQFLFEYFSETQRNKGNFPGRFSGRQFSNSRSEMNVSTLELGDSALYLCASSPGGYTIYFGEGSWLTVV.

This clone was seen repeatedly, ten times or more. The chain links TRBV25-1 to TRBJ2-1; 7 nucleotides line up with TRBD2. This CDR3 spans 18 amino acids. The V gene end was trimmed by 3 bases and the J gene end by 2 bases; junction bases not matched to a gene: 13. Germline V gene sequence: CDR1 MGHDK, CDR2 SYGVNS. The CDR3 spells CASSDLEEREGPYNEQFF. The CDR3 nucleotides read TGTGCCAGCAGTGATCTTGAAGAGAGGGAGGGCCCCTACAATGAGCAGTTCTTC.